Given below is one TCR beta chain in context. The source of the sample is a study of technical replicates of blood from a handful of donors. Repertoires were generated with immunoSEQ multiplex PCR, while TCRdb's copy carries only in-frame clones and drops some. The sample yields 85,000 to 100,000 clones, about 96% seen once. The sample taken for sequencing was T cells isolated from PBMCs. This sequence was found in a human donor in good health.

The CDR3 DNA is TGTGCCAGCAGCTTATGGGCGGGGGACACAGATACGCAGTATTTT. Its protein product is CASSLWAGDTDTQYF. V is TRBV7-8 and J is TRBJ2-3; 7 nucleotides match TRBD2. J lost 2 bases, V lost 2 bases, and 4 bases had no gene match. CDR1 SGHVS and CDR2 FQNEAQ come from the germline V gene. The CDR3 has 15 residues.